This record looks at one T cell receptor beta chain sequence and its context. Its antigen remains unidentified. There are 13 residues in the CDR3. Trimming took off 1 base at V and 9 bases at J, with 14 bases between the two ends. Germline V gives CDR1 SGHRS, CDR2 YFSETQ. The data belong to a study of cytomegalovirus exposure and HLA in healthy donors. The PCR had 60 Vbeta and 13 Jbeta primers. Clones were read by immunoSEQ multiplex PCR, and TCRdb kept only the in-frame ones, dropping some. This sample has some 180,000 clones, with around 80% found just once. Findings and limits, study-wide: Near-uniform donor sequencing depth was presumed by presence/absence analyses.

The receptor's source is a girl aged 10-17 years in good health and CMV-seropositive. Sequencing was performed on PBMCs. This chain links TRBV5-1 with TRBJ2-7; D remains ambiguous. Written as DNA, the CDR3 is TGCGCCAGCAGCTTGATACCTTATCTGGCGCAGTACTTC. It is translated as CASSLIPYLAQYF.